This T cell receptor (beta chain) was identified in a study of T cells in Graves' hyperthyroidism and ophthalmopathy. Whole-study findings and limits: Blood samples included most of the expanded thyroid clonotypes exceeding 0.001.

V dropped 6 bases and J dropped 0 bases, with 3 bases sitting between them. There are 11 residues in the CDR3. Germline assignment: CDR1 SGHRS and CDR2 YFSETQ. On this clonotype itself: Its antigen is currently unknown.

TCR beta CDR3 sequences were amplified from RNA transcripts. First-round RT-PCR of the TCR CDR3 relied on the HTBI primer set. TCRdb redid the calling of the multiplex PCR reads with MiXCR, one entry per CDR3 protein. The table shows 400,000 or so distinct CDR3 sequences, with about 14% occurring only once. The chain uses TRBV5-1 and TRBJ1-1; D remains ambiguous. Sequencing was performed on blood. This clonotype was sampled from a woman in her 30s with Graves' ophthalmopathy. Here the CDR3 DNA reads TGCGCCAGCAAGGTGAACACTGAAGCTTTCTTT. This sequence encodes CASKVNTEAFF.